The 28 T cell receptor beta chains listed next were all sequenced from one sample in a study of type 1 regulatory T cells. These receptors' targets are unknown. TCRdb processed the reads anew with MiXCR; each CDR3 protein has one entry. The table has fewer than 75,000 distinct CDR3 sequences, about 50% seen once. The sequenced sample consisted of cultured non-Tr1 T cells, either the whole culture or a sorted T cell fraction (not recorded which). The receptors stem from a human donor in good health.

The gene calls are TRBV20-1 and TRBJ1-6; D is unresolved. Germline V lookup: CDR1 DFQATT, CDR2 SNEGSKA (reference sequence). Trimming stripped 0 bases from V and 2 bases from J, with 11 bases between. The CDR3 totals 16 residues. The chain's CDR3 is CSARDPQRAYNSPLHF. The DNA for the CDR3 is TGCAGTGCTAGAGATCCCCAAAGGGCCTATAATTCACCCCTCCACTTT.

J is TRBJ2-7 and V is TRBV29-1; 9 bases agree with TRBD1. V dropped 0 bases and J dropped 6; count of bases not matched to a gene: 3. The germline gives CDR1 SQVTM, CDR2 ANQGSEA. This CDR3 spans 13 amino acids. The CDR3 reads CSVEEDRGVEQYF. The CDR3 DNA reads as TGCAGCGTTGAAGAAGACAGGGGGGTCGAGCAGTACTTC.

The genes are TRBV7-9 and TRBJ1-2; unclear D gene. V lost 6 bases, J lost 3 bases, and 23 bases lay in between. Per germline, CDR1 SEHNR and CDR2 FQNEAQ (reference sequence). The CDR3 is made up of 17 amino acids. The CDR3 coding sequence is TGTGCCAGCAGTCCAACGTTGGGCGGGCCGACTGACTATGGCTACACCTTC. Protein sequence: CASSPTLGGPTDYGYTF. The whole variable domain, remainder taken from reference TRBV7-9 and TRBJ1-2, is DTGVSQNPRHKITKRGQNVTFRCDPISEHNRLYWYRQTLGQGPEFLTYFQNEAQLEKSRLLSDRFSAERPKGSFSTLEIQRTEQGDSAMYLCASSPTLGGPTDYGYTFGSGTRLTVV.

This clonotype was seen a handful of times. The chain combines TRBV6-5 with TRBJ1-4; TRBD1 matches at 9 bases. Germline CDR1 MNHEY, CDR2 SVGAGI. V shed 4 bases, J shed 8 bases, and the junction held 8 bases outside the gene matches. The CDR3 consists of 15 residues. CDR3 bases: TGTGCCAGCAGTTCGAATACAGGGGGCGCGGAAAAACTGTTTTTT. It yields the protein CASSSNTGGAEKLFF.

CDR3 bases: TGTGCCAGCAGTTTCGGGGCGGGCACTGAAGCTTTCTTT. Its translation: CASSFGAGTEAFF. This rearrangement joins TRBV12-3 or TRBV12-4 to TRBJ1-1, with D tentatively TRBD1 (5 bases). The CDR3 is made up of 13 amino acids. Trimming stripped 3 bases from V and 4 bases from J, with 9 bases between.

A word on this clonotype: A much larger clone is a single base away; this may be a read error. The chain uses TRBV7-8 and TRBJ2-1; 11 nucleotides agree with TRBD2. Germline trimming cut 7 bases from V and 1 base from J; bases unmatched to any gene: 12. CDR1 SGHVS and CDR2 FQNEAQ come from the germline V gene. This CDR3 is built from 18 residues. The CDR3 loop reads CASMLQIAGGLSYNEQFF. CDR3 bases: TGTGCCAGCATGCTTCAAATAGCGGGGGGGCTGTCCTACAATGAGCAGTTCTTC.

In its sample, this clonotype was seen a few times. This chain connects TRBV19 to TRBJ1-5, with 10 bases aligning to TRBD1. CDR3 length: 18 amino acids. V gave up 1 base and J gave up 0 bases; unmatched junction bases: 6. The germline V gene has CDR1 LNHDA and CDR2 SQIVND (reference sequence). CDR3 region: CASSIGTGGFYSNQPQHF. The CDR3 DNA sequence: TGTGCCAGTAGTATAGGGACAGGGGGGTTCTATAGCAATCAGCCCCAGCATTTT.

The J gene is TRBJ2-7, the V gene TRBV27; TRBD2 matches at 11 bases. The ends lost 3 bases at V and 3 bases at J; junction bases unmatched: 7. CDR1 MNHEY and CDR2 SMNVEV come from the germline V gene (reference sequence). CDR3 size: 16 residues. The CDR3 protein is CASSFSGGALLYEQYF. The CDR3 DNA reads TGTGCCAGCAGTTTTAGCGGGGGGGCCTTACTCTACGAGCAGTACTTC.

The gene calls are TRBV5-4 and TRBJ1-4, with D uncertain. The CDR3 covers 14 residues. V was trimmed by 0 bases and J by 0 bases, leaving 3 bases between them. CDR1 SGHNT and CDR2 YYREEE come from the germline V gene (reference sequence). CDR3 DNA sequence: TGTGCCAGCAGCTTGGGTACAACTAATGAAAAACTGTTTTTT. Translating it yields CASSLGTTNEKLFF.

This chain links TRBV7-8 with TRBJ1-1; D is unclear. This CDR3 is built from 12 residues. Germline CDR1 and CDR2: SGHVS and FQNEAQ. Trimming removed 1 base from V and 7 bases from J, with 7 bases in between. For the CDR3, the DNA is TGTGCCAGCAGCTTAGATCGGTATGAAGCTTTCTTT. Translating gives CASSLDRYEAFF.

The chain has TRBV5-1 and TRBJ1-1; tentatively, D is TRBD1 (6 bases). The germline CDR1 and CDR2 sequences are SGHRS and YFSETQ. Trimming pared 3 bases from V and 4 bases from J, leaving 16 bases between. CDR3 length: 15 amino acids. CDR3 DNA: TGCGCCAGCAGCTGGATACGCAGGGGCGCCACTGAAGCTTTCTTT. Its translation: CASSWIRRGATEAFF.

This clonotype came up a few times. This chain uses TRBV12-3 or TRBV12-4 with TRBJ2-7; TRBD2 aligns across 8 bases. The V and J ends lost 4 bases and 3 bases, in that order; junction bases with no gene match: 5. The CDR3 consists of 14 residues. The CDR3 coding sequence is TGTGCCAGCAGTTCGGGGACTAGGCTCTACGAGCAGTACTTC. It yields the protein CASSSGTRLYEQYF.

The CDR3 nucleotides are TGTGCCAGCAGTTTAGTGGGAGGGTCAACTAATGAAAAACTGTTTTTT. Its protein is CASSLVGGSTNEKLFF. J is TRBJ1-4 and V is TRBV28, with D uncertain. Germline CDR1 is MDHEN and CDR2 is SYDVKM. This CDR3 has 16 residues. The V and J ends lost 2 bases and 0 bases respectively, with 10 bases between them.

The chain employs TRBV5-1 and TRBJ1-5, with no clear D. Between the trimmed V and J ends, which lost 4 bases and 3 bases, there was a span of 11 bases. This CDR3 has 14 residues. Germline lookup yields CDR1 SGHRS and CDR2 YFSETQ. CDR3 nucleotide sequence: TGCGCCAGCAGCCCGACTGCCGACAATCAGCCCCAGCATTTT. It yields the protein CASSPTADNQPQHF.

The gene calls are TRBV15 and TRBJ2-2, with 9 bases lining up with TRBD2. The CDR3 is 16 residues long. The junction had 4 bases not matched to a gene; V was cut back by 1 base and J by 4 bases. The germline V gene has CDR1 LNHNV and CDR2 YYDKDF (reference sequence). CDR3 sequence reads: CATSRASGAGTGELFF. DNA for the CDR3: TGTGCCACCAGCAGAGCTAGCGGGGCCGGCACCGGGGAGCTGTTTTTT.

V gene TRBV29-1 combines with J gene TRBJ2-1, with D possibly TRBD2 on 6 matching bases. CDR1 and CDR2 from the germline V gene are SQVTM and ANQGSEA. Trimming left V 5 bases short and J 4 bases short, with 9 bases between. The CDR3 is 12 amino acids. The CDR3 reads CSVWGTYNEQFF. The CDR3 nucleotides read TGCAGCGTTTGGGGGACTTACAATGAGCAGTTCTTC.

This rearrangement joins TRBV6-2 or TRBV6-3 to TRBJ2-3, with TRBD2 identical over 11 bases. CDR1 is MNHEY and CDR2 is SVGEGT in the germline V gene. CDR3 size: 15 residues. V shed 6 bases and J 6 bases; nucleotides not matched to a gene: 8. The CDR3 here is CASRRLTSGVDTQYF. DNA for the CDR3: TGTGCCAGCAGACGCCTGACTAGCGGGGTGGATACGCAGTATTTT.

The chain employs TRBV2 and TRBJ2-2; the D gene is possibly TRBD2 (5 bases). Per the germline V gene, CDR1 is SNHLY and CDR2 is FYNNEI. The V end was cut by 6 bases, the J end by 4 bases, with 9 bases between. The CDR3 contains 13 residues. The CDR3 spells CASSRRSTGELFF. Here the CDR3 DNA reads TGTGCCAGCAGCCGGAGGAGCACCGGGGAGCTGTTTTTT.

This clonotype was seen a few times. The V call is TRBV10-3, the J call TRBJ2-7, with 14 bases fitting TRBD2. CDR3 length: 16 residues. Germline values: CDR1 ENHRY, CDR2 SYGVKD. V dropped 4 bases and J dropped 4; count of bases not matched to a gene: 6. The CDR3 loop reads CAISGGLAGVTYEQYF. The CDR3 DNA reads TGTGCCATCAGTGGGGGACTAGCGGGGGTTACTTACGAGCAGTACTTC.

The rearrangement links TRBV5-1 to TRBJ1-1; D perhaps matches TRBD1 (6 bases). CDR3 size: 13 residues. Trimming removed 4 bases from V and 6 bases from J, with 13 bases in between. Germline V CDR1 and CDR2: SGHRS, YFSETQ. CDR3 sequence: CASSPQGHAEAFF. For the CDR3, the DNA is TGCGCCAGCAGCCCCCAGGGGCATGCTGAAGCTTTCTTT.

The chain employs TRBV3-1 and TRBJ1-2; no firm D call. Germline V gene sequence: CDR1 LGHDT, CDR2 YNNKEL (reference sequence). V lost 2 bases and J lost 10, with 17 bases in between. This CDR3 contains 14 residues. This CDR3 is CASSQYLDMFIYTF. The CDR3, as DNA: TGTGCCAGCAGCCAATACCTGGATATGTTCATCTACACCTTC.

Note on this clonotype: The junction differs from germline at one of its ends, possibly a read error. This CDR3 is CAGSSVGGTGELFF. The CDR3 DNA reads as TGCGCCGGCAGCTCCGTTGGAGGCACCGGGGAGCTGTTTTTT. V gene TRBV5-1 combines with J gene TRBJ2-2; tentative D call: TRBD2 (5 bases). From germline, CDR1 is SGHRS and CDR2 YFSETQ. The CDR3 runs to 14 residues.

This clonotype turned up a few times. CDR3 nucleotides: TGTGCCAGCGGAAACTATGGCTACACCTTC. The encoded protein is CASGNYGYTF. This sequence joins TRBV28 and TRBJ1-2; no clear D gene. CDR1 and CDR2 (germline): MDHEN, SYDVKM. V was shortened by 8 bases and J by 2 bases, with 3 bases between the two germline ends. CDR3 length: 10 residues.

The V call is TRBV5-1, the J call TRBJ2-3; 8 bases are a match to TRBD1. CDR1 is SGHRS and CDR2 is YFSETQ in the germline V gene. The CDR3 runs 17 residues. V shed 4 bases and J 3 bases; nucleotides not matched to a gene: 13. The DNA of the CDR3 is TGCGCCAGCAGCCTCGGCAGGGGGCGCGGCCCAACAGATACGCAGTATTTT. This codes for CASSLGRGRGPTDTQYF.

This chain links TRBV19 with TRBJ1-5; D unresolved. Trimming cost V 0 bases and J 0 bases, with 12 bases left between them. The CDR3 is 17 residues long. Germline V gives CDR1 LNHDA, CDR2 SQIVND (reference sequence). The CDR3 is CASSIDRRGYSNQPQHF. The CDR3 nucleotides are TGTGCCAGTAGTATAGATCGGAGAGGGTATAGCAATCAGCCCCAGCATTTT.

This clonotype turned up a few times. This rearrangement joins TRBV7-2 to TRBJ2-3; a weak D match, TRBD2 (6 bases). The V gene's germline CDR1 is SGHTA and CDR2 FQGNSA. The CDR3 covers 16 residues. Trimming pared 0 bases from V and 1 base from J, leaving 11 bases between. CDR3 in amino acids: CASSLAGTLRTDTQYF. The DNA of the CDR3 is TGTGCCAGCAGCTTAGCCGGGACTCTACGCACAGATACGCAGTATTTT.

The table lists this clonotype with a few counts. The CDR3 DNA sequence: TGTGCCAGCAGCTTAGAGACCGGGACAGGGTCCTACGAGCAGTACTTC. Translating it yields CASSLETGTGSYEQYF. The V gene is TRBV11-3, the J gene TRBJ2-7; 9 positions match TRBD1. The V gene end was trimmed by 0 bases and the J gene end by 1 base; junction bases not matched to a gene: 4. The CDR3 has 16 amino acids. The germline V gene encodes CDR1 SGHNT and CDR2 YENEEA.

This clonotype has ten or more counts. The chain employs TRBV24-1 and TRBJ2-2, with a tentative D call TRBD2 (5 bases). V was clipped by 4 bases and J by 13 bases, with 12 bases between them. Germline V gene sequence: CDR1 KGHDR, CDR2 SFDVKD. The CDR3 loop spans 12 amino acids. The CDR3 loop is CATSDPGAGLFF. The CDR3 nucleotides read TGTGCCACCAGTGACCCGGGCGCGGGGCTGTTTTTT.